This TCR beta chain was sequenced in a study of T cells after yellow fever vaccination. In TCRdb, the 5' RACE reads were re-called with MiXCR into one record per CDR3 protein. This table holds 300,000 to 350,000 distinct CDR3 sequences, around 3.9% found once. The CDR3 covers 15 residues. Germline V gene lookup returns CDR1 MGHDK and CDR2 SYGVNS. Trimming cost V 1 base and J 5 bases; bases outside gene matches: 5. This clonotype was seen a handful of times. This sample comprised PBMCs, obtained 5 days after the yellow fever booster vaccination. This TCR came from a young man who received the YFV17D yellow fever vaccine. The rearrangement uses TRBV25-1 and TRBJ1-1; 9 nucleotides agree with TRBD1. CDR3 sequence: CASSELTGGGTEAFF. CDR3 DNA: TGTGCCAGCAGTGAATTGACAGGGGGAGGGACTGAAGCTTTCTTT.